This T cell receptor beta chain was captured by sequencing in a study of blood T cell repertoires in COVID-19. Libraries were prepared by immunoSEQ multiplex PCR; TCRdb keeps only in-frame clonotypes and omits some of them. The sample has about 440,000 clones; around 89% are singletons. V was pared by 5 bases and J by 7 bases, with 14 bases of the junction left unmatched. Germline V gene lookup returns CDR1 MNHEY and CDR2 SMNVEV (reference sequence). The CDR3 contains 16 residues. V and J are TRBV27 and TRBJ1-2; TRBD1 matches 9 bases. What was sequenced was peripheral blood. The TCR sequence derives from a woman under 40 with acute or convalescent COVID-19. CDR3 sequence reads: CASSNNPPGQGSGYTF. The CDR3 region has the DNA TGTGCCAGCAGTAATAATCCTCCGGGACAGGGCAGTGGCTACACCTTC.